This T cell receptor (beta chain) was captured by sequencing in a study of T-cell memory formation after mild COVID-19. On this clonotype: As yet, its antigen is unknown.

MiXCR, run by TCRdb on the 5' RACE reads, gives a single entry per CDR3 protein. The sample yields over 500,000 distinct CDR3 sequences, around 15% seen once. Regarding the study as a whole: Pre-infection memory held some responding clones, suggesting pre-existing cross-reactive T cells responded. Clones contracting across day 15 to 85 had a balanced CD4/CD8 profile; later expanding clones leaned CD4+.

This CDR3 is built from 15 residues. V lost 2 bases, J lost 3 bases, and 5 bases stayed unmatched. The germline gives CDR1 SGDLS, CDR2 YYNGEE. Sequenced input: PBMCs or a T cell subset sorted from them (not recorded which). The chain couples TRBV9 to TRBJ2-5; TRBD2 matches at 9 bases. This TCR came from an adult woman who had mild COVID-19 (a few samples of this study predate the infection). Cell type and time point are not known. As DNA, the CDR3 is TGTGCCAGCAGCGTGGCACCTAGCGGGGAAGAGACCCAGTACTTC. Translation: CASSVAPSGEETQYF.